Below, one TCR beta chain is given with its context. What it binds is not known. This record belongs to a study of regulatory and conventional T cells in RAG deficiency. CDR3 length: 16 residues. The germline CDR1 and CDR2 sequences are MNHNS and SASEGT. Trimming took 2 bases from V and 7 from J; bases not matched to a gene: 11. Study-wide findings and caveats: Treg unique TCR beta sequences were approximately 96-fold fewer in Omenn syndrome and CID/AS patients than controls.

Conventional CD4+ T cells were sorted from blood as CD25-low CD127-high cells. Produced via immunoSEQ multiplex PCR; TCRdb's table is partial and in-frame only. The profile shows about 46,000 clones, about 90% of them singletons. These data are also associated with another study on regulatory T cells. From that report: Primers: 52 TRBV forward and 13 TRBJ reverse. Skewed V and J usage and few unique V-J pairs marked patient repertoires, most in Tregs.

The chain uses TRBV6-1 and TRBJ2-1; TRBD1 aligns across 7 bases. The source material was CD4+ effector T cells sorted from blood. This receptor was taken from a human donor in good health. CDR3 sequence: CASSEQGTDLLNEQFF. The DNA of the CDR3 is TGTGCCAGCAGTGAACAGGGGACAGATTTGTTGAATGAGCAGTTCTTC.